Following are 6 T cell receptor beta chains from one sample sequenced in a study of Graves' ophthalmopathy and Graves' hyperthyroidism. RNA served as the template for amplifying TCR beta CDR3 regions. HTBI-primed RT-PCR formed the first round, and a multiplex PCR formed the second. TCRdb passed the multiplex PCR reads through MiXCR, listing each CDR3 protein once. The sample lists around 660,000 distinct CDR3 sequences; 35% to 45% were seen once. Sequences were obtained from peripheral blood. Receptor source: an adult man with Graves' ophthalmopathy.

The chain joins TRBV20-1 to TRBJ2-5; 11 nucleotides match TRBD2. Germline trimming cut 6 bases from V and 1 base from J; bases unmatched to any gene: 1. The CDR3 is 13 amino acids. Germline loops: CDR1 DFQATT, CDR2 SNEGSKA (reference sequence). Here the CDR3 DNA reads TGCAGTGCCGGGACTAGCGGCCAAGAGACCCAGTACTTC. As protein: CSAGTSGQETQYF.

The chain carries TRBV11-1 and TRBJ1-6, with TRBD1 matching over 7 bases. CDR1 SGHAT and CDR2 FQDESV come from the germline V gene (reference sequence). CDR3 length: 14 amino acids. V shed 9 bases and J 7 bases; nucleotides not matched to a gene: 9. Here the CDR3 reads CASFTGAQNSPLHF. The CDR3 nucleotides are TGTGCCAGTTTCACAGGGGCACAAAATTCACCCCTCCACTTT.

This clonotype has at least ten counts. The V call is TRBV5-6, the J call TRBJ1-2; TRBD1 is a possible D gene (5 bases). V shed 2 bases and J shed 7 bases, with 12 bases lying between them. The CDR3 runs 13 residues. CDR1 is SGHDT, CDR2 YYEEEE, per germline. CDR3 amino acids: CASSFFGDSGYTF. DNA for the CDR3: TGTGCCAGCAGCTTCTTCGGTGACAGTGGCTACACCTTC.

The sample holds many counts of this clonotype. The chain recombines TRBV20-1 with TRBJ1-2; 9 nucleotides agree with TRBD1. The CDR3 contains 13 residues. With 1 base clipped from V and 3 bases from J, the junction kept 0 bases outside the gene matches. Germline lookup yields CDR1 DFQATT and CDR2 SNEGSKA (reference sequence). CDR3 loop: CSARGTGDYGYTF. The DNA of the CDR3 is TGCAGTGCTAGAGGGACAGGGGACTATGGCTACACCTTC.

This sequence joins TRBV25-1 and TRBJ1-1, with a possible D match to TRBD1 (6 bases). CDR3 length equals 14 residues. Germline V gene lookup returns CDR1 MGHDK and CDR2 SYGVNS. V was trimmed by 8 bases and J by 0 bases, leaving 13 bases between them. The CDR3 region is CASLEQGMNTEAFF. The CDR3 coding sequence is TGTGCCAGCTTGGAACAGGGCATGAACACTGAAGCTTTCTTT.

The V and J genes are TRBV29-1 and TRBJ1-2, with D possibly matching TRBD1 (5 bases). V lost 5 bases and J lost 9, with 13 bases in between. This CDR3 contains 11 residues. Germline V lookup: CDR1 SQVTM, CDR2 ANQGSEA. The CDR3 DNA reads as TGCAGCGTTTTCGGGCAGGGAAGCTACACCTTC. Protein product: CSVFGQGSYTF.